This T cell receptor (beta chain) was recorded in a study of T cell clonality in common variable immunodeficiency. V shed 4 bases and J shed 3 bases, with 7 bases lying between them. CDR1 is DFQATT, CDR2 SNEGSKA, per germline (reference sequence). CDR3 length equals 11 residues. Only in-frame clones appear in the TCRdb table, and some are missing; sequencing was by immunoSEQ multiplex PCR. Here the sample table reports around 8,000 clones. Of note for this clone: Its antigen is unknown. The missing CDR3 end, 3 residues past where the read stops, is filled in from the germline J gene.

Study-level points and caveats: Fewer deletions and N-nucleotide insertions were reportedly seen in common variable immunodeficiency TCR beta sequences.

Material for sequencing was peripheral blood mononuclear cells. This clonotype was sampled from a human donor with common variable immunodeficiency. This chain links TRBV20-1 with TRBJ2-7; perhaps TRBD1 as D (5 bases). The sequenced CDR3 bases are TGCAGTGCTACTAGGGGCTACGAG. Its protein product is CSATRGYE. The entire CDR3 protein reads CSATRGYEQYF.